This T cell receptor (beta chain) was sequenced in a study of blood T cell repertoires in COVID-19. Per the original data handling: Amplification of reference gene primers was used by the study to estimate nucleated cell counts. Method: immunoSEQ multiplex PCR; TCRdb's copy keeps in-frame clones and lacks some. V, J and clone size are those of that table, while D and trimming were read from the DNA. The table includes around 200,000 clones, more than 75% detected once. Trimming stripped 3 bases from V and 6 bases from J, with 9 bases between. This CDR3 comprises 13 residues. Sequences were obtained from peripheral blood. The J gene is TRBJ1-5, the V gene TRBV12-3 or TRBV12-4, with D possibly matching TRBD1 (6 bases). This receptor was obtained from a person aged 65-85 years with COVID-19, enrolled during active disease. This CDR3 is CASSFRGIQPQHF. The CDR3 DNA reads as TGTGCCAGCAGTTTCAGGGGAATTCAGCCCCAGCATTTT.